One and the same sample provided the 6 T cell receptor beta chains below, sequenced in a study of shared clonotypes between healthy human individuals. Produced via immunoSEQ multiplex PCR; TCRdb's table is partial and in-frame only. The sample records 180,000 or so clones, approximately 92% being singletons. The sequencing sample was made of naive CD4+ T cells sorted from blood. The subset: CD45RA+ positively selected. These receptors were obtained from a woman between 25 and 40 years old in good health.

This clone has only a few counts. This chain links TRBV7-8 with TRBJ2-7; D is unclear. CDR3 length equals 11 residues. From germline, CDR1 is SGHVS and CDR2 FQNEAQ. V dropped 4 bases and J dropped 5 bases, with 6 bases sitting between them. The CDR3 DNA sequence: TGTGCCAGCAGCTCCAACAACGAGCAGTACTTC. This codes for CASSSNNEQYF.

V and J are TRBV2 and TRBJ1-3; 8 bases are shared with TRBD1. The CDR3 consists of 15 residues. Germline V gene sequence: CDR1 SNHLY, CDR2 FYNNEI. The J segment lost 0 bases and the V segment lost 5 bases, leaving 3 bases of the junction unmatched. CDR3 bases: TGTGCCAGCAGTTTTGACAGGGGCTCTGGAAACACCATATATTTT. Translated, it gives CASSFDRGSGNTIYF. Looking up the rest from reference TRBV2 and TRBJ1-3 gives the full variable domain: EPEVTQTPSHQVTQMGQEVILRCVPISNHLYFYWYRQILGQKVEFLVSFYNNEISEKSEIFDDQFSVERPDGSNFTLKIRSTKLEDSAMYFCASSFDRGSGNTIYFGEGSWLTVV.

The CDR3 DNA sequence: TGCGCCAGCAGCTTGGCTCGGGACCCCTACGAGCAGTACTTC. It is translated as CASSLARDPYEQYF. This chain connects TRBV5-1 to TRBJ2-7, with D perhaps being TRBD1 or TRBD2 (5 bases each). CDR3 size: 14 residues. Trimming shortened V by 0 bases and J by 2 bases, and 9 bases separated the two germline ends. Germline CDR1 is SGHRS and CDR2 is YFSETQ.

The chain is built from TRBV18 and TRBJ2-5, with TRBD2 matching over 9 bases. The J call may be faulty, since TRBJ2-7 better matches the DNA end. Germline V gene data show CDR1 as KGHSH and CDR2 as LQKENI. The CDR3 extends over 17 amino acids. Here the CDR3 DNA reads TGTGCCAGCTCACCACAGGAAGCTAGCGGGAATCACTACGAGCAGTACTTC. It specifies CASSPQEASGNHYEQYF.

The CDR3 spells CASSFSGNEQFF. In DNA form, the CDR3 reads TGCGCCAGCAGCTTTAGCGGGAATGAGCAGTTCTTC. The rearrangement uses TRBV5-1 and TRBJ2-1, with 7 nucleotides matching TRBD2. This CDR3 has 12 amino acids. The V and J ends lost 2 bases and 7 bases, in that order; junction bases with no gene match: 0. Germline loops: CDR1 SGHRS, CDR2 YFSETQ.

This clone was detected once. V and J are TRBV5-4 and TRBJ2-7; 10 bases are a match to TRBD1. CDR3 length equals 15 residues. Germline trimming cut 0 bases from V and 4 bases from J; bases unmatched to any gene: 4. The germline V gene encodes CDR1 SGHNT and CDR2 YYREEE (reference sequence). The CDR3 DNA is TGTGCCAGCAGCTTGGGACAGGGGGCTGTTTACGAGCAGTACTTC. Amino acids: CASSLGQGAVYEQYF.